This T cell receptor (beta chain) originates from a study of early T cells in non-severe SARS-CoV-2 infection. Study overall: Investigators sequenced bulk RNA drawn from unsorted whole blood, and chains remained unpaired. Findings and limits, study-wide: The VDJdb matching leaned toward anti-spike CD8 responses and overlooked private and CD4 specificities.

This clonotype was seen only a few times. The antigen is not known. Individual cDNA molecules received unique molecular identifiers during library preparation. A single record per CDR3 protein comes from TCRdb applying MiXCR to the 5' RACE reads. The sample contains about 60,000 distinct CDR3 sequences, approximately 12% of which appear only once. Sequences were obtained from whole blood. The source of this sequence is an adult who was a healthcare worker with PCR-confirmed SARS-CoV-2 infection or an uninfected control (not recorded which).

Written as DNA, the CDR3 is TGTGCCAGCAGCTTTTCCGGGACTACTAGCTCCTACAATGAGCAGTTCTTC. This codes for CASSFSGTTSSYNEQFF. The rearrangement joins TRBV7-2 to TRBJ2-1; 7 bases line up with TRBD2. The CDR3 covers 17 residues. V was clipped by 3 bases and J by 0 bases; unmatched bases: 8. CDR1 is SGHTA, CDR2 FQGNSA, per germline.